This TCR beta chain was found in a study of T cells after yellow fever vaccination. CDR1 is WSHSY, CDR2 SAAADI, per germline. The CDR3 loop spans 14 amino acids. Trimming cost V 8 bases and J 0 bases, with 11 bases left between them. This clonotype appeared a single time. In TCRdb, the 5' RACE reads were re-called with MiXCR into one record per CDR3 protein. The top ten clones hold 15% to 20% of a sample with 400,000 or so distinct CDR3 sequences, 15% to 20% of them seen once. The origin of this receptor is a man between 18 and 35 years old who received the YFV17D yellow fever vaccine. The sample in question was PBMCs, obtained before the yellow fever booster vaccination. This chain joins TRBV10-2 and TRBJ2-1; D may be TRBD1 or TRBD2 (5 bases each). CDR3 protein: CASGGRSSYNEQFF. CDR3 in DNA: TGCGCCAGCGGGGGTAGGTCCTCCTACAATGAGCAGTTCTTC.